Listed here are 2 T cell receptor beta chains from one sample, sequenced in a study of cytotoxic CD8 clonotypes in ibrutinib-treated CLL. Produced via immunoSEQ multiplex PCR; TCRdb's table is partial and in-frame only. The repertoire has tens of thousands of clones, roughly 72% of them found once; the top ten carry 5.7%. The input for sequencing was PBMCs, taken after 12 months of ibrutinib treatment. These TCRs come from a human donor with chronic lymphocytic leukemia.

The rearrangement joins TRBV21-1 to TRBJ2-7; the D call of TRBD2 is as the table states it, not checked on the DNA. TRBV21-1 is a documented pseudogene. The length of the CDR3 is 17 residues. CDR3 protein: CASSTGGGVEGSYEQYF. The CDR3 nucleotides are TGTGCCAGCAGCACCGGAGGTGGGGTCGAAGGCTCCTACGAGCAGTACTTC.

This CDR3 reads CASSAVGRVNTEAFF. DNA of the CDR3: TGTGCCAGCAGTGCGGTCGGCAGGGTGAACACTGAAGCTTTCTTT. The V gene is TRBV6-1, the J gene TRBJ1-1; maybe TRBD1 (5 bases). The CDR3 is 15 residues long. The V end was cut by 4 bases, the J end by 0 bases, with 12 bases between. Germline loops: CDR1 MNHNS, CDR2 SASEGT.